These 23 T cell receptor beta chains came from one sample sequenced in a study of identical twins. MiXCR, applied by TCRdb to the 5' RACE reads, yields one record per CDR3 protein. The table includes 1.5 million or so distinct CDR3 sequences, more than 30% detected once. The sequenced sample consisted of cord blood. The receptor set was obtained from a newborn girl in good health.

This chain connects TRBV20-1 to TRBJ2-1, with TRBD2 as a possible D gene (6 bases). Looked up from germline, CDR1 is DFQATT and CDR2 is SNEGSKA (reference sequence). Trimming removed 3 bases at V and 12 bases at J, with 15 bases between. This CDR3 spans 12 amino acids. CDR3 sequence: CSARRSGLGQFF. The CDR3 nucleotides are TGCAGTGCTAGGCGTAGCGGCTTGGGGCAGTTCTTC.

This clonotype has a single count. The chain combines TRBV4-1 with TRBJ2-1, with 9 bases fitting TRBD2. CDR3 length: 16 amino acids. Germline CDR1 MGHRA, CDR2 YSYEKL. V lost 4 bases, J lost 7 bases, and 11 bases stayed unmatched. CDR3 region: CASSLSGGGDWNEQFF. The CDR3 nucleotides are TGCGCCAGCAGCCTTAGCGGCGGGGGGGATTGGAATGAGCAGTTCTTC.

This clonotype was seen a handful of times. The genes are TRBV10-3 and TRBJ2-1; 7 bases are a match to TRBD2. The V gene's germline CDR1 is ENHRY and CDR2 SYGVKD. This CDR3 comprises 16 residues. J was trimmed by 3 bases and V by 7 bases; bases with no gene match: 12. CDR3: CAITRPREIDYNEQFF. As DNA, the CDR3 is TGTGCCATCACCCGACCGCGGGAGATCGACTACAATGAGCAGTTCTTC.

The chain links TRBV5-5 to TRBJ2-2; D unresolved. There are 14 residues in the CDR3. V lost 4 bases, J lost 2 bases, and 9 bases lay in between. The germline V gene has CDR1 SGHKS and CDR2 YYEKEE (reference sequence). Here the CDR3 reads CASSASPNTGELFF. The CDR3 DNA follows: TGTGCCAGCAGCGCCTCGCCAAACACCGGGGAGCTGTTTTTT.

This clonotype has a handful of counts. This chain's CDR3 is CASNTGNTGELFF. CDR3 DNA sequence: TGTGCCAGCAACACAGGGAACACCGGGGAGCTGTTTTTT. The rearrangement joins TRBV2 to TRBJ2-2, with a weak D call TRBD1 (5 bases). V was cut by 7 bases and J by 1 base, with 7 bases left in between. CDR1 and CDR2 (germline): SNHLY, FYNNEI. The CDR3 consists of 13 residues.

This clonotype was observed a handful of times. The chain has TRBV10-3 and TRBJ2-5; 7 bases line up with TRBD1. The J call may be incorrect, as the DNA end agrees better with TRBJ2-7. From germline, CDR1 is ENHRY and CDR2 SYGVKD. The CDR3 is made up of 13 amino acids. CDR3 region: CAIRLQGSGEQYF. The DNA of the CDR3 is TGTGCCATCAGATTACAGGGGTCCGGCGAGCAGTACTTC.

V is TRBV6-5 and J is TRBJ2-1; unclear D gene. CDR3 length: 14 residues. Germline V CDR1 and CDR2: MNHEY, SVGAGI. The V end lost 0 bases, the J end lost 5 bases, and 8 bases lay between the germline ends. Here the CDR3 reads CASSYSSVNNEQFF. The CDR3, as DNA: TGTGCCAGCAGTTACTCATCGGTTAACAATGAGCAGTTCTTC.

On this clonotype itself: One junction end disagrees with the germline gene, perhaps due to a read error. V is TRBV3-1 and J is TRBJ2-5; perhaps TRBD2 as D (5 bases). The germline V gene encodes CDR1 LGHDT and CDR2 YNNKEL (reference sequence). The CDR3 is 12 residues long. CDR3 amino acids: CARSRQVGEQYF. The CDR3 coding sequence is TGTGCCAGGAGCCGGCAGGTCGGGGAGCAGTACTTC.

This clonotype has more than one count but fewer than ten. The V and J genes are TRBV5-1 and TRBJ2-7; a weak D match, TRBD2 (6 bases). Germline CDR1 and CDR2: SGHRS and YFSETQ. V was pared by 0 bases and J by 4 bases, with 11 bases between. This CDR3 is built from 14 residues. Here the CDR3 reads CASSLDGSGYEQYF. The CDR3 region has the DNA TGCGCCAGCAGCTTGGACGGGAGTGGTTACGAGCAGTACTTC.

This clonotype was counted only a few times. The chain combines TRBV28 with TRBJ1-5; D unclear. V shed 5 bases and J shed 0 bases, with 17 bases lying between them. Germline V CDR1 and CDR2: MDHEN, SYDVKM. This CDR3 has 17 residues. The CDR3 DNA sequence: TGTGCCAGCAGTATAAGCGGGCGTAGACATAGCAATCAGCCCCAGCATTTT. Translating gives CASSISGRRHSNQPQHF.

As concerns this clonotype: Since a much larger clone is just one base distant, this may be a read error. The J gene is TRBJ2-5, the V gene TRBV12-3 or TRBV12-4; TRBD2 might be the D (6 bases). CDR3 length: 12 amino acids. Trimming left V 10 bases short and J 3 bases short, with 12 bases between. CDR3 amino acids: CANRRLEETQYF. The CDR3 nucleotides are TGTGCCAACAGGCGACTAGAAGAGACCCAGTACTTC.

This clonotype has just a few counts. The chain is built from TRBV6-5 and TRBJ2-7, with 9 nucleotides matching TRBD2. The CDR3 runs to 14 residues. J was trimmed by 6 bases and V by 6 bases; bases with no gene match: 9. Germline CDR1 MNHEY, CDR2 SVGAGI. For the CDR3, the DNA is TGTGCCAGCAGACCCCGGCTAGCGGGAATCGAGCAGTACTTC. Its protein is CASRPRLAGIEQYF.

This clonotype was found a few times. The CDR3 spells CASSYGTGVDNTEAFF. In DNA, the CDR3 is TGCGCCAGCAGCTATGGGACAGGGGTGGACAACACTGAAGCTTTCTTT. The V gene is TRBV5-1, the J gene TRBJ1-1; 10 bases map to TRBD1. Germline loops: CDR1 SGHRS, CDR2 YFSETQ. This CDR3 contains 16 residues. Trimming cost V 3 bases and J 2 bases; bases outside gene matches: 7. The whole variable domain, filled in from reference TRBV5-1 and TRBJ1-1, reads KAGVTQTPRYLIKTRGQQVTLSCSPISGHRSVSWYQQTPGQGLQFLFEYFSETQRNKGNFPGRFSGRQFSNSRSEMNVSTLELGDSALYLCASSYGTGVDNTEAFFGQGTRLTVV.

This clonotype has more than one count but fewer than ten. The chain links TRBV20-1 to TRBJ2-1, with TRBD2 matching over 9 bases. This CDR3 spans 17 amino acids. Trimming removed 3 bases from V and 3 bases from J; junction bases left unmatched: 12. Germline CDR1 reads DFQATT; CDR2 reads SNEGSKA (reference sequence). Here the CDR3 DNA reads TGCAGTGCTAGTTGGCCTTTAGCGGGGGTGTTCTACAATGAGCAGTTCTTC. Translating it yields CSASWPLAGVFYNEQFF.

This sequence joins TRBV15 and TRBJ2-1; 10 nucleotides match TRBD2. Germline V gene sequence: CDR1 LNHNV, CDR2 YYDKDF (reference sequence). The V and J ends lost 2 bases and 7 bases, in that order; junction bases with no gene match: 5. The CDR3 consists of 15 residues. Here the CDR3 DNA reads TGTGCCACCAGCAGACTAGCGGGAGTACATAATGAGCAGTTCTTC. This codes for CATSRLAGVHNEQFF.

The chain has TRBV20-1 and TRBJ2-2; 8 nucleotides match TRBD2. Germline V gene data show CDR1 as DFQATT and CDR2 as SNEGSKA (reference sequence). Germline trimming cut 7 bases from V and 4 bases from J; bases unmatched to any gene: 5. The CDR3 is 13 amino acids. This chain's CDR3 is CSVGTRGTGELFF. The DNA of the CDR3 is TGCAGTGTCGGGACTAGGGGCACCGGGGAGCTGTTTTTT.

The table lists this clonotype with a few counts. The chain couples TRBV5-1 to TRBJ2-1; 12 positions agree with TRBD2. V shed 2 bases, J shed 8 bases, and the junction held 2 bases outside the gene matches. Germline assignment: CDR1 SGHRS and CDR2 YFSETQ. The CDR3 extends over 14 amino acids. The chain's CDR3 is CASSFLAGGYEQFF. CDR3 bases: TGCGCCAGCAGCTTCCTAGCGGGGGGGTATGAGCAGTTCTTC.

This clonotype was picked up a small number of times. The gene calls are TRBV7-2 and TRBJ2-7, with D possibly matching TRBD2 (6 bases). Deletions cut 5 bases from V and 3 bases from J, with 11 bases between. Germline V CDR1 and CDR2: SGHTA, FQGNSA. The length of the CDR3 is 13 residues. The CDR3: CASSPVGGYEQYF. CDR3 DNA: TGTGCCAGCAGCCCGGTCGGGGGCTACGAGCAGTACTTC.

This clonotype was observed a handful of times. The V call is TRBV2, the J call TRBJ2-1; 13 nucleotides agree with TRBD2. The V gene's germline CDR1 is SNHLY and CDR2 FYNNEI. CDR3 length equals 19 residues. Trimming took 3 bases from V and 8 from J; bases not matched to a gene: 16. CDR3 sequence reads: CASSEGGTSGKGLQYEQFF. DNA for the CDR3: TGTGCCAGCAGTGAGGGTGGGACTAGCGGGAAAGGCCTACAATATGAGCAGTTCTTC.

The chain joins TRBV18 to TRBJ2-2; no reliable D call. The CDR3 runs 15 residues. Germline CDR1 reads KGHSH; CDR2 reads LQKENI. Trimming removed 2 bases at V and 5 bases at J, with 12 bases between. The CDR3 DNA is TGTGCCAGCTCACCAGACGACTTAGGTACCGGGGAGCTGTTTTTT. Encoded protein: CASSPDDLGTGELFF.

CDR3 protein: CASSVQDRGNYGYTF. CDR3 bases: TGTGCCAGCAGCGTACAAGACAGGGGTAACTATGGCTACACCTTC. The chain is built from TRBV9 and TRBJ1-2; TRBD1 aligns across 8 bases. Germline V lookup: CDR1 SGDLS, CDR2 YYNGEE. The J segment lost 1 base and the V segment lost 1 base, leaving 3 bases of the junction unmatched. The CDR3 has 15 residues.

The table lists this clonotype with many counts. This chain links TRBV4-2 with TRBJ2-1; 11 positions agree with TRBD2. Per the germline V gene, CDR1 is LGHNA and CDR2 is YNFKEQ. The V gene end was trimmed by 4 bases and the J gene end by 1 base; junction bases not matched to a gene: 3. This CDR3 has 16 residues. The CDR3 DNA follows: TGTGCCAGCAGCCCCTGGACTAGCGGGTCCTACAATGAGCAGTTCTTC. Translating gives CASSPWTSGSYNEQFF.

V is TRBV5-1 and J is TRBJ2-3; 9 nucleotides align to TRBD1. V was clipped by 1 base and J by 6 bases; unmatched bases: 12. This CDR3 has 17 amino acids. Germline loops: CDR1 SGHRS, CDR2 YFSETQ. Here the CDR3 DNA reads TGCGCCAGCAGCTTGATTCGCGGGACAGGGTTCACCGATACGCAGTATTTT. It encodes CASSLIRGTGFTDTQYF.